Sequencing of this TCR beta chain was carried out in a study of CD8 T cells in ankylosing spondylitis. Library preparation for TCR beta used quantitative 5'-RACE with molecular barcodes. TCRdb used MiXCR to reprocess the 5' RACE reads, holding one entry per CDR3 protein. The data show fewer than 250,000 distinct CDR3 sequences, around a quarter seen once. General study points: The study identified a TCR beta motif of several highly homologous variants that appeared characteristic of ankylosing spondylitis blood. Reported data indicate significant enrichment of disease-linked clones within matched ankylosing spondylitis synovial fluid.

The J segment lost 9 bases and the V segment lost 3 bases, leaving 8 bases of the junction unmatched. The CDR3 has 13 amino acids. The V gene's germline CDR1 is DFQATT and CDR2 SNEGSKA (reference sequence). This clonotype occurred many times. Its specificity is unknown. The clonotype originates from a male donor with ankylosing spondylitis or in good health (not recorded which). The sequenced material came from blood, either unsorted or a sorted T cell fraction (not recorded which). This sequence joins TRBV20-1 and TRBJ2-5; 9 positions match TRBD1. CDR3 bases: TGCAGTGCTAGTGGGACAGGGCTCTTGGCCCAGTACTTC. Translated: CSASGTGLLAQYF.